Below, 7 T cell receptor beta chains from the same sample are listed, as sequenced in a study of blood T cell repertoires in COVID-19. The method was immunoSEQ multiplex PCR; TCRdb's version includes in-frame clones alone and lacks a portion of them. The data show about 140,000 clones, approximately 86% seen once. The sequenced material came from peripheral blood. Every receptor here comes from a human donor in a cohort sampled during active COVID-19.

V and J are TRBV3-1 (or the pseudogene TRBV3-2) and TRBJ2-1, with D perhaps matching TRBD1 (6 bases). CDR3 length: 11 residues. Germline V gives CDR1 LGHDT, CDR2 YNNKEL (reference sequence). V was pared by 4 bases and J by 10 bases, with 8 bases between. CDR3 coding DNA: TGTGCCAGCAGCCTGACAGGCGAGCAGTTCTTC. Translating gives CASSLTGEQFF.

Only one count was recorded for this clone. The CDR3 nucleotides read TGTGCCAGCAGTTACGGGGGGAGCTCCTACGAGCAGTACTTC. Protein: CASSYGGSSYEQYF. V usage is TRBV7-2 and J usage is TRBJ2-7; 7 bases are shared with TRBD2. Unmatched junction bases numbered 5, after V lost 6 bases and J lost 0 bases. The germline V gene encodes CDR1 SGHTA and CDR2 FQGNSA. This CDR3 is built from 14 residues.

The V call is TRBV7-9, the J call TRBJ1-5; a possible D gene is TRBD1 (5 bases). The V end was cut by 2 bases, the J end by 5 bases, with 10 bases between. The CDR3 is 14 residues long. Per germline, CDR1 SEHNR and CDR2 FQNEAQ (reference sequence). In nucleotides, the CDR3 is TGTGCCAGCAGCTTATCTACAGGCGATCAGCCCCAGCATTTT. It codes for CASSLSTGDQPQHF.

The rearrangement links TRBV12-1 to TRBJ2-2; the table names TRBD2, a call not compared with the DNA. TRBV12-1 is recorded as a pseudogene. This CDR3 has 19 residues. CDR3 in amino acids: CASSFFSWILADRTGELFF. The CDR3 DNA is TGTGCCAGCAGCTTTTTTTCTTGGATACTAGCGGACCGCACCGGGGAGCTGTTTTTT.

This clone has a handful of counts. The V gene is TRBV27, the J gene TRBJ1-2, with no clear D. Looked up from germline, CDR1 is MNHEY and CDR2 is SMNVEV (reference sequence). Trimming took 6 bases from V and 2 from J, leaving 10 bases between them. CDR3 size: 13 residues. Here the CDR3 reads CASSSLENYGYTF. The DNA for the CDR3 is TGTGCCAGCAGCTCCCTAGAGAACTATGGCTACACCTTC.

Here the CDR3 reads CASSKTGDYQPQHF. In nucleotides, the CDR3 is TGTGCCAGCAGTAAGACAGGAGACTATCAGCCCCAGCATTTT. The gene calls are TRBV7-9 and TRBJ1-5; possible D gene TRBD1, 6 bases. Trimming took off 6 bases at V and 5 bases at J, with 14 bases between the two ends. The CDR3 is made up of 14 amino acids. The germline CDR1 and CDR2 sequences are SEHNR and FQNEAQ (reference sequence).

This chain uses TRBV29-1 with TRBJ2-5; TRBD1 matches 7 bases. The CDR3 has 10 residues. CDR1 is SQVTM, CDR2 ANQGSEA, per germline. CDR3 sequence (DNA): TGCGCCGCAGGGGGAGAGACCCAGTACTTC. It encodes CAAGGETQYF.